This TCR beta chain was obtained from a study of regulatory T cells in long-lasting Graves disease. Arm-PCR of CDR3 regions and iRepertoire HTBI primers were the basis on which TCR beta libraries were built. TCRdb re-derived calls from the multiplex PCR reads in MiXCR, one entry per CDR3 protein. In the table there are some 600,000 distinct CDR3 sequences, roughly 15% of which are singletons. The CDR3 spans 18 residues. V shed 3 bases, J shed 4 bases, and the junction held 18 bases outside the gene matches. Per the germline V gene, CDR1 is GTSNPN and CDR2 is SVGIG (reference sequence). Documented time point: newly diagnosed GD, antithyroid drugs for less than 3 months. From RNA extracted from PBMCs, the TCR library was made. This sample also appeared in a second study, on T cells in Graves' hyperthyroidism and ophthalmopathy.

The sequencing here drew on peripheral blood mononuclear cells (PBMCs), taken at new diagnosis, from a patient treated with antithyroid drugs. This chain connects TRBV30 to TRBJ1-2, with 9 positions matching TRBD1. This TCR came from a man aged 18 to 29 with Graves disease. CDR3 nucleotides: TGTGCCTGGAGCCGTAATCCGGGACAGGGAGGGCGAACCTATGGCTACACCTTC. Translation gives CAWSRNPGQGGRTYGYTF.